This TCR beta chain derives from a study of blood T cell repertoires in COVID-19. The overall study: T cells, B-cell-depleted T cells, or PBMCs provided the cDNA or gDNA that served as material.

The CDR3 length is 16 residues. Per the germline V gene, CDR1 is LGHDT and CDR2 is YNNKEL (reference sequence). Losses at the gene ends were 4 bases for V and 6 bases for J; bases not matched to a gene: 12. Original methodology: Counts of nucleated cells, estimated from reference gene primer amplification, were obtained. The assay was immunoSEQ multiplex PCR, and TCRdb's table has in-frame clones only and misses some. Clone size and V and J calls were adopted from that table, with D and trimming inferred from the DNA. Here the sample spans under 50,000 clones, over 80% being singletons. Specimen: peripheral blood. The chain carries TRBV3-1 (or the pseudogene TRBV3-2) and TRBJ2-3; 8 bases are shared with TRBD2. The receptor's source is a woman between 40 and 50 years old with acute or convalescent COVID-19. CDR3 region: CASSPPGGGGRDTQYF. The CDR3 DNA is TGTGCCAGCAGCCCCCCGGGAGGGGGGGGCCGGGATACGCAGTATTTT.